This T cell receptor (beta chain) was observed in a study of Graves' ophthalmopathy and Graves' hyperthyroidism. The wider study: Investigators collected peripheral blood at initial diagnosis, before any treatment was given.

This clonotype occurred a few times. Antigen: not known. Germline values: CDR1 DFQATT, CDR2 SNEGSKA (reference sequence). CDR3 size: 14 residues. V was shortened by 6 bases and J by 1 base, with 15 bases between the two germline ends. With a duration under 3 months, ophthalmopathy in the donors showed moderate-to-severe activity, CAS ≥3 and NOSPECS ≥4. Transcripts of RNA were the source for amplifying TCR beta CDR3 regions. An opening RT-PCR round employed HTBI primers and preceded a second-round multiplex PCR. MiXCR, applied by TCRdb to the multiplex PCR reads, yields one record per CDR3 protein. The data show hundreds of thousands of distinct CDR3 sequences, about 46% seen once. Study-level points and caveats: A majority of expanded thyroid clonotypes exceeding 0.001 frequency were likewise present in blood. For predicting ophthalmopathy progression, the model had 60% to 71% sensitivity and roughly 72% specificity.

Input material: peripheral blood. The V and J genes are TRBV20-1 and TRBJ2-5; a weak D match, TRBD2 (6 bases). The receptor comes from an adult man with Graves' ophthalmopathy. CDR3 protein: CSATPLAVQETQYF. CDR3 nucleotide sequence: TGCAGTGCGACGCCCTTAGCGGTCCAAGAGACCCAGTACTTC.